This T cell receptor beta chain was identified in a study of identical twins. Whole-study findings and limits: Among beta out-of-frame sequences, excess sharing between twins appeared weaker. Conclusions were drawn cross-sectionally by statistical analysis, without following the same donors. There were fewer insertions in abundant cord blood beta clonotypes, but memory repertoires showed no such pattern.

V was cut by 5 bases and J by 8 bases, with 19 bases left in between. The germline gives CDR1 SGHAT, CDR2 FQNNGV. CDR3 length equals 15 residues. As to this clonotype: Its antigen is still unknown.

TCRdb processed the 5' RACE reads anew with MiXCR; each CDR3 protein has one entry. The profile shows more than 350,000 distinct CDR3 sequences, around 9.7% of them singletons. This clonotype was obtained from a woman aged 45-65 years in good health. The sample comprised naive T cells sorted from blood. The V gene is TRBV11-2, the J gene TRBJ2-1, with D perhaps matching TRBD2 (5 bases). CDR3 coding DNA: TGTGCCAGCAGCCCAGAGAAGTCGGGGATCGATGAGCAGTTCTTC. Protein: CASSPEKSGIDEQFF.